The present T cell receptor beta chain was sequenced within a study of T cell clonality in common variable immunodeficiency. Overall study findings and caveats: In common variable immunodeficiency, TCR beta chains reportedly carried fewer deletions and N-nucleotide insertions. CVID patient heterogeneity limited repertoire-clinical complication correlations. Fewer TCRbeta clones were shared among CVID subjects than controls. CVID subjects had higher TCRbeta clonality than healthy controls, most marked in about a third.

The V gene's germline CDR1 is MNHNS and CDR2 SASEGT. The CDR3 length is 13 residues. TCRdb keeps only in-frame clones here, not all; method: immunoSEQ multiplex PCR. The sample has roughly 57,000 clones, none seen only once. This clone came up many times. The target antigen is unknown. From the germline J gene comes the end of the CDR3, since the read stops 3 residues before it. The clonotype was recovered from a person aged 18 to 70 in good health. V gene TRBV6-1 combines with J gene TRBJ1-1; D ambiguous. The specimen was peripheral blood mononuclear cells. The CDR3 reads CASSEPWPPGAFF. The part of the CDR3 DNA that was read is TGTGCCAGCAGTGAACCGTGGCCCCCTGGA.